What follows are 31 T cell receptor beta chains derived from one specimen sequenced in a study of tumor and adjacent non-tumor tissue in lung cancer. Three rounds of nested PCR, following a modified ARM-PCR protocol, produced the TCRbeta library. TCRdb used MiXCR to reprocess the multiplex PCR reads, holding one entry per CDR3 protein. The data hold tens of thousands of distinct CDR3 sequences, with around 73% observed a single time. The template was RNA from unsorted bulk tissue. The material sequenced was lung tumor tissue. The receptors shown here come from a man aged 55-75 years with non-small cell lung cancer.

In regard to this clonotype: A read error may account for a junction end that differs from germline. This chain uses TRBV12-3 or TRBV12-4 with TRBJ1-4; the D is unclear. This CDR3 spans 15 amino acids. CDR3 amino acids: CASSLSRERMKTLYF. The CDR3 region has the DNA TGTGCCAGCAGTTTAAGTAGGGAACGAATGAAAACTCTGTATTTT.

This clonotype has only a few counts. A read error may be the cause here, since a much bigger clone is one base away. V and J are TRBV5-6 and TRBJ2-2, with no clear D. CDR3 length: 14 residues. Germline CDR1 and CDR2: SGHDT and YYEEEE. CDR3 bases: TGTGCCAACAGCTTTTGGTCGAACACCGGGGAGCTGTTTTTT. It codes for CANSFWSNTGELFF.

This clonotype showed up just once. Because the CDR3 is missing its conserved closing phenylalanine or tryptophan, this is likely a read error. This chain links TRBV28 with TRBJ2-6; 11 bases fit TRBD1. CDR1 MDHEN and CDR2 SYDVKM come from the germline V gene. This CDR3 is 17 amino acids long. The CDR3 DNA reads as TGTGCCAGCACCTGGACAGGGGGCTCTATTGGGGTCAACGTCCTGACTCTC. Translating gives CASTWTGGSIGVNVLTL.

This clonotype appeared once. A much larger clone lies a single base off, so this may be a read error. The J gene is TRBJ2-2, the V gene TRBV5-4, with D maybe TRBD2 (7 bases). Germline CDR1 and CDR2: SGHNT and YYREEE (reference sequence). CDR3 length: 15 residues. The CDR3 coding sequence is TGTGCCAGCAGCCCTGGGGGGGCGAACACCAGGGAGCTGTTTTTT. This translates into CASSPGGANTRELFF. Full variable domain (remainder filled in from reference TRBV5-4 and TRBJ2-2): ETGVTQSPTHLIKTRGQQVTLRCSSQSGHNTVSWYQQALGQGPQFIFQYYREEENGRGNFPPRFSGLQFPNYSSELNVNALELDDSALYLCASSPGGANTRELFFGEGSRLTVL.

This clonotype was observed a few times. This CDR3 fails to terminate in the conserved phenylalanine or tryptophan, so it likely reflects a read error. The J gene is TRBJ1-1, the V gene TRBV6-2 or TRBV6-3; D perhaps matches TRBD1 (5 bases). This CDR3 region has 13 residues. Per germline, CDR1 MNHEY and CDR2 SVGEGT. The CDR3 nucleotides read TGTGCCAGCACTTTTTCAGGGAACAATGAAGCTTTCTCT. This gives the protein CASTFSGNNEAFS.

This chain uses TRBV20-1 with TRBJ2-1; TRBD2 matches at 8 bases. The CDR3 loop spans 14 amino acids. Germline values: CDR1 DFQATT, CDR2 SNEGSKA (reference sequence). The CDR3 region has the DNA TGCAACGTTAGAGAACAACGGACTAGCTATGAGCAGTTCTTC. This sequence encodes CNVREQRTSYEQFF.

Worth noting for this clonotype: A junction end diverges from the germline sequence, so it may reflect a read error. V is TRBV20-1 and J is TRBJ2-3, with unresolved D. CDR1 is DFQATT and CDR2 is SNEGSKA in the germline V gene (reference sequence). This CDR3 has 13 amino acids. CDR3 coding DNA: TGCAGTGTTAGATCACTCAACACAGATACGCGGTATTTT. It yields the protein CSVRSLNTDTRYF.

The chain is built from TRBV20-1 and TRBJ2-7, with 16 bases lining up with TRBD2. The CDR3 has 22 residues. Germline-derived CDR1 and CDR2 are DFQATT and SNEGSKA (reference sequence). The CDR3 loop is CNALSPPRVGTSGRALPYEQYF. DNA of the CDR3: TGCAATGCCCTGTCGCCCCCCCGGGTTGGGACTAGCGGGAGGGCCCTTCCTTACGAGCAGTACTTC.

Remarks on this clonotype: One junction end disagrees with the germline gene, perhaps due to a read error. The CDR3 spells CDSSYKAGGEQFF. CDR3 sequence (DNA): TGCGACAGCAGTTATAAGGCAGGCGGGGAGCAGTTTTTT. The V gene is TRBV6-5, the J gene TRBJ2-2; D might be TRBD2 (6 bases). This CDR3 comprises 13 residues. Looked up from germline, CDR1 is MNHEY and CDR2 is SVGAGI.

This clonotype was detected only once. Its ends do not fully match the called genes, so a read error is possible. The V and J genes are TRBV6-5 and TRBJ2-6, with TRBD1 as a possible D gene (5 bases). This CDR3 comprises 16 residues. CDR1 is MNHEY, CDR2 SVGAGI, per germline. The CDR3 DNA reads as TGTGCCAACAGTTACTACCTAGGCTCTGGGGCCAACGTACTGACTTTC. It is translated as CANSYYLGSGANVLTF.

Regarding this clonotype: One junction end disagrees with the germline gene, perhaps due to a read error. The rearrangement uses TRBV6-5 and TRBJ2-7; 8 bases agree with TRBD1. The CDR3 is 14 residues long. The germline V gene has CDR1 MNHEY and CDR2 SVGAGI. The CDR3 bases are TGTGCTAGCAGTTGCGGGACAGGACTCTACGAGCAGTACTTC. Encoded protein: CASSCGTGLYEQYF.

Concerning this clonotype: Possible read error: a much larger clone is one base away. The gene calls are TRBV7-9 and TRBJ1-1; 7 positions match TRBD1. CDR3 length equals 14 residues. Germline CDR1 SEHNR, CDR2 FQNEAQ (reference sequence). CDR3 sequence (DNA): TGTGCCAGCAGCAGGACAGGAGTGAACTCTGAAGCTTTCTTT. Amino acid sequence: CASSRTGVNSEAFF.

Of note for this clonotype: A much larger clone sits a single nucleotide away, making a read error possible. This chain connects TRBV5-4 to TRBJ1-1; 9 bases are shared with TRBD1. The CDR3 runs 16 residues. CDR1 is SGHNT, CDR2 YYREEE, per germline (reference sequence). The CDR3 DNA reads TGTGCCAGCAGTCCCGGGACAGGGCCCCGCGGGACTGAAGCTCTCTTT. It codes for CASSPGTGPRGTEALF.

Here the CDR3 DNA reads TGTGACATGAGTTACGGGGCTAGACAGGTTTACGAGCAGTACTTC. Translated, it gives CDMSYGARQVYEQYF. The chain carries TRBV6-5 and TRBJ2-7; a weak D match, TRBD1 (6 bases). This CDR3 has 15 residues. CDR1 and CDR2 (germline): MNHEY, SVGAGI.

This clonotype was seen repeatedly, ten times or more. Just one base apart from a much larger clone, this may be a read error. The V call is TRBV20-1, the J call TRBJ2-4; D is ambiguous. CDR1 and CDR2 (germline): DFQATT, SNEGSKA (reference sequence). The CDR3 runs to 12 residues. The CDR3 DNA sequence: TGCAATGCTAGAGGCCCGGAAAACATTCAGTACTTC. Amino acids: CNARGPENIQYF.

For this clonotype: At one boundary the junction diverges from the germline segment, which might be a read error. The chain couples TRBV11-2 to TRBJ2-1; D is possibly TRBD1 or TRBD2 (5 bases each). Germline-derived CDR1 and CDR2 are SGHAT and FQNNGV. The CDR3 extends over 16 amino acids. The DNA of the CDR3 is TGTACCAGCAGCTTATACGGGGCGGCCCCTAGCAATGAACAGTTCTTC. It codes for CTSSLYGAAPSNEQFF.

With regard to this clonotype: The missing conserved phenylalanine or tryptophan at the end of this CDR3 makes a read error likely. The chain carries TRBV5-5 and TRBJ2-1; tentatively, D is TRBD2 (5 bases). CDR3 size: 13 residues. CDR1 is SGHKS and CDR2 is YYEKEE in the germline V gene (reference sequence). The CDR3, as DNA: TGTGCTAGCAGCTTGGAAAGGGAGCGGGAGCAGTTCCTC. Its protein product is CASSLEREREQFL.

In regard to this clonotype: The junction and the germline gene differ at one end; a read error may be behind it. This rearrangement joins TRBV7-9 to TRBJ2-2, with D tentatively TRBD1 or TRBD2 (5 bases each). Per the germline V gene, CDR1 is SEHNR and CDR2 is FQNEAQ (reference sequence). This CDR3 is 12 amino acids long. CDR3 nucleotide sequence: TGTGCCAGCGGCTTAGGGACCCGGGAGCTGTTTTTT. Amino acid sequence: CASGLGTRELFF.

This clonotype was counted a few times. A much larger clone differs by one base, so this may be a read error. The chain employs TRBV11-2 and TRBJ1-1; possibly TRBD1 for D (6 bases). Germline values: CDR1 SGHAT, CDR2 FQNNGV. This CDR3 has 13 residues. V lost 8 bases and J lost 7, with 17 bases in between. CDR3 bases: TGTGCCAGCGGCCCCCAGGGGAGGATTGAAGCTTTCTTT. Its translation is CASGPQGRIEAFF.

This clonotype was counted ten times or more. This rearrangement joins TRBV20-1 to TRBJ2-5; D gene uncertain. The CDR3 covers 10 residues. Germline values: CDR1 DFQATT, CDR2 SNEGSKA (reference sequence). The V gene lost 3 bases and the J gene lost 5 bases, with 4 bases spanning the gap. The CDR3 nucleotides are TGCAGTGCTAGCAGCGAGACCCAGTACTTC. It translates to CSASSETQYF.

The genes are TRBV20-1 and TRBJ2-7; D might be TRBD2 (5 bases). The CDR3 extends over 15 amino acids. CDR1 is DFQATT and CDR2 is SNEGSKA in the germline V gene (reference sequence). V was clipped by 6 bases and J by 1 base, with 19 bases between them. The CDR3 here is CSASSRLQSSYEQYF. The DNA for the CDR3 is TGCAGTGCATCCTCCAGACTACAGAGTTCCTACGAGCAGTACTTC.

With regard to this clonotype: Its ends do not fully match the called genes, so a read error is possible. The CDR3 DNA sequence: TGTGCCAGCACGACCGGGACCGTCGGTAAAGAGACCCAGTGCTTC. It is translated as CASTTGTVGKETQCF. This rearrangement joins TRBV11-1 to TRBJ2-5, with D possibly called TRBD1 or TRBD2 (5 bases each). Germline assignment: CDR1 SGHAT and CDR2 FQDESV (reference sequence). This CDR3 contains 15 residues.

This clonotype was seen many times. This rearrangement joins TRBV10-2 to TRBJ2-5; TRBD1 aligns across 10 bases. There are 12 residues in the CDR3. V shed 4 bases and J 7 bases; nucleotides not matched to a gene: 0. Germline V gene data show CDR1 as WSHSY and CDR2 as SAAADI. DNA of the CDR3: TGCGCCAGCAGTGGGACAGGGGGGACCCAGTACTTC. Protein: CASSGTGGTQYF.

This clonotype was detected many times. This rearrangement joins TRBV6-2 or TRBV6-3 to TRBJ2-6, with a weak D call TRBD1 (7 bases). V was trimmed by 4 bases and J by 1 base, leaving 14 bases between them. CDR1 MNHEY and CDR2 SVGEGT come from the germline V gene. The CDR3 is 17 amino acids. The CDR3 nucleotides are TGTGCCAGCAGTTGGGCAGGGGGGTTATCTGGGGCCAACGTCCTGACTTTC. It is translated as CASSWAGGLSGANVLTF.

To note about this clonotype: One junction end does not reproduce the germline sequence, and a read error may be involved. V usage is TRBV11-3 and J usage is TRBJ2-3; D gene uncertain. The CDR3 sequence is 12 residues long. The V gene's germline CDR1 is SGHNT and CDR2 YENEEA. The CDR3 reads CASSLHTVTQYF. The CDR3 region has the DNA TGTGCCAGCAGCCTCCATACAGTTACGCAGTATTTT.

As regards this clonotype: The junction and the germline gene differ at one end; a read error may be behind it. The CDR3 loop reads CASSQATGRTDTHYF. The CDR3, as DNA: TGTGCCAGCAGCCAAGCTACTGGTCGCACAGATACGCATTATTTT. The chain combines TRBV6-5 with TRBJ2-3; no clear D. Germline CDR1 reads MNHEY; CDR2 reads SVGAGI. The CDR3 is 15 residues long.

Concerning this clonotype: A much bigger clone sits one base away, suggesting this may be a read error. This chain uses TRBV28 with TRBJ2-7; D remains ambiguous. The CDR3 extends over 11 amino acids. Germline values: CDR1 MDHEN, CDR2 SYDVKM. This chain's CDR3 is CPSSTSREQYF. The CDR3 region has the DNA TGTCCCAGCAGCACCAGTCGCGAGCAGTACTTC. Based on the CDR3 plus reference TRBV28 and TRBJ2-7, the full variable domain is DVKVTQSSRYLVKRTGEKVFLECVQDMDHENMFWYRQDPGLGLRLIYFSYDVKMKEKGDIPEGYSVSREKKERFSLILESASTNQTSMYLCPSSTSREQYFGPGTRLTVT.

The chain recombines TRBV4-1 with TRBJ2-7, with D possibly called TRBD1 or TRBD2 (5 bases each). The germline CDR1 and CDR2 sequences are MGHRA and YSYEKL. Trimming removed 0 bases at V and 1 base at J, with 22 bases between. There are 19 residues in the CDR3. The CDR3 spells CASSQDPLTGQAKSYEQYF. The CDR3 bases are TGCGCCAGCAGCCAAGATCCGCTAACGGGGCAGGCTAAATCCTACGAGCAGTACTTC.

The chain has TRBV5-4 and TRBJ2-1; TRBD2 agrees at 7 bases. Trimming removed 5 bases from V and 4 bases from J; junction bases left unmatched: 15. The CDR3 is 17 residues long. CDR1 and CDR2 (germline): SGHNT, YYREEE (reference sequence). DNA of the CDR3: TGTGCCAGCAGAAGGCCGCCTAGCGGCAAGACTTACAATGAGCAGTTCTTC. It translates to CASRRPPSGKTYNEQFF.

This chain joins TRBV20-1 and TRBJ2-2; D not resolved. The CDR3 is made up of 14 amino acids. The germline V and J ends were trimmed by 5 bases and 2 bases, with 12 bases remaining between them. Per the germline V gene, CDR1 is DFQATT and CDR2 is SNEGSKA (reference sequence). The CDR3 protein is CSAWPCGNTGELFF. CDR3 nucleotides: TGCAGTGCTTGGCCATGCGGTAACACCGGGGAGCTGTTTTTT.

In this sample, this clonotype turned up once. This sequence joins TRBV24-1 and TRBJ2-1, with 14 nucleotides matching TRBD2. Germline-derived CDR1 and CDR2 are KGHDR and SFDVKD. This CDR3 contains 15 residues. CDR3 sequence: CTISVRTSGRSEQFF. The DNA of the CDR3 is TGTACCATCAGTGTCCGGACTAGCGGGAGGAGTGAGCAGTTCTTC.